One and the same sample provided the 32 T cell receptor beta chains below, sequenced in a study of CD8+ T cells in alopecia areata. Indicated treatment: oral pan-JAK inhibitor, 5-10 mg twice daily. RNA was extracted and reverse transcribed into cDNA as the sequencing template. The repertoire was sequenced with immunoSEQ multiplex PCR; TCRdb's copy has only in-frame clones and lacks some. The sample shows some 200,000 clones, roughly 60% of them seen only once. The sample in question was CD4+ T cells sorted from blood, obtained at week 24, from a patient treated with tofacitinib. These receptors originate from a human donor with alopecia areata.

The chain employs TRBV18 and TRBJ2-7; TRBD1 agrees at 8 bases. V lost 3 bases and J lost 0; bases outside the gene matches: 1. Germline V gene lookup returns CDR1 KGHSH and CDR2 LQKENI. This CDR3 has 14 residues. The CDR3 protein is CASSPGQDSYEQYF. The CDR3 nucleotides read TGTGCCAGCTCACCGGGACAGGACTCCTACGAGCAGTACTTC.

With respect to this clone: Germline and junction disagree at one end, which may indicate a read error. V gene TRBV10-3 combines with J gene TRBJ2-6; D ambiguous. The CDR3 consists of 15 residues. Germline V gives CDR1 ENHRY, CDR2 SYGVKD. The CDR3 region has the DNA TGTGCCGTCAGGTCAGACTTCTCTGGGGCCAACGTCCTGACTTTC. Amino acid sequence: CAVRSDFSGANVLTF.

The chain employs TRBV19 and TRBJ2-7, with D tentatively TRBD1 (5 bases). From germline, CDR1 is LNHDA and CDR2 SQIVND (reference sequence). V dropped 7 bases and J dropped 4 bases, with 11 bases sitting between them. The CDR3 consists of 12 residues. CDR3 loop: CASISDTYEQYF. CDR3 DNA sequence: TGTGCCAGTATTTCGGACACATACGAGCAGTACTTC.

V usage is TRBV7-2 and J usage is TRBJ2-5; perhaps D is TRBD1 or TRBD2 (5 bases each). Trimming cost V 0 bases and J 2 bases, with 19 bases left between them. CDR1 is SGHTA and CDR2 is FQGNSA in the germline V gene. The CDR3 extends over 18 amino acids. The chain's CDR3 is CASSLAYWQGPLQETQYF. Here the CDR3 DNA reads TGTGCCAGCAGCTTAGCGTATTGGCAGGGACCCCTACAAGAGACCCAGTACTTC.

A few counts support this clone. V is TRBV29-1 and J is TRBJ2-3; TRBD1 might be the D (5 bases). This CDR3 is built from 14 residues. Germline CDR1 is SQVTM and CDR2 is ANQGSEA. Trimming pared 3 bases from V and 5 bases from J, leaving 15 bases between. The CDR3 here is CSVDSGFSQDTQYF. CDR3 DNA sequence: TGCAGCGTTGACTCAGGGTTCTCCCAAGATACGCAGTATTTT.

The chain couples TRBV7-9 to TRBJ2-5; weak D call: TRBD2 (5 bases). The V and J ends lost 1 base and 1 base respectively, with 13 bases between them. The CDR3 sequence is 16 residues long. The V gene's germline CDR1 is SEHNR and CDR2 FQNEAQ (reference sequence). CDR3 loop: CASSLGAANSQETQYF. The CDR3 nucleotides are TGTGCCAGCAGCTTAGGAGCGGCTAACAGCCAAGAGACCCAGTACTTC.

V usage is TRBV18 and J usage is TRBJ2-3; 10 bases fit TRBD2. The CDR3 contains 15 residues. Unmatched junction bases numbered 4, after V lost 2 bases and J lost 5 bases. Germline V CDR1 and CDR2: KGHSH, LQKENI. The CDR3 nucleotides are TGTGCCAGCTCACCAAGCGGGGGGGCCGAAGATACGCAGTATTTT. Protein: CASSPSGGAEDTQYF.

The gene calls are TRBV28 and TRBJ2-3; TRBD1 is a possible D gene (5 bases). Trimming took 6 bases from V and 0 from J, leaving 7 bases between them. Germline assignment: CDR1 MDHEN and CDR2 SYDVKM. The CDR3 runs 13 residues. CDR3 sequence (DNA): TGTGCCAGCAGAGACAGCAGCACAGATACGCAGTATTTT. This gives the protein CASRDSSTDTQYF.

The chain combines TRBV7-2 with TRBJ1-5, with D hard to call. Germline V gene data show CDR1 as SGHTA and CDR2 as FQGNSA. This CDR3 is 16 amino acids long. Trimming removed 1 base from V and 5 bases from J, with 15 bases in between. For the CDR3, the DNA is TGTGCCAGCAGCTTAGGCAGCGGACCAAGCGATCAGCCCCAGCATTTT. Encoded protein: CASSLGSGPSDQPQHF.

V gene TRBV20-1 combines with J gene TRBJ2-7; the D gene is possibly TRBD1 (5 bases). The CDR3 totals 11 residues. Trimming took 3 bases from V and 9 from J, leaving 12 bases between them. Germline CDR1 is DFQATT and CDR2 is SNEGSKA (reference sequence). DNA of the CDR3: TGCAGTGCTAGTCCGAAAGACAGGCAGTACTTC. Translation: CSASPKDRQYF.

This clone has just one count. CDR3 protein: CAISSQGASYEQYF. CDR3 DNA: TGTGCCATCAGTTCGCAGGGGGCGTCCTACGAGCAGTACTTC. The V and J genes are TRBV10-3 and TRBJ2-7; 8 bases map to TRBD1. Germline CDR1 ENHRY, CDR2 SYGVKD. The CDR3 has 14 residues. V shed 5 bases, J shed 1 base, and the junction held 4 bases outside the gene matches.

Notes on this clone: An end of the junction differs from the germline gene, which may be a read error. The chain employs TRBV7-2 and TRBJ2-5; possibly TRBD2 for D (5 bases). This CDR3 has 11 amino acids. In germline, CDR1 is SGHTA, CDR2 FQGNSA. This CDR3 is CASSVAETQYF. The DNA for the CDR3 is TGTGCCAGCAGCGTAGCGGAGACCCAGTACTTC.

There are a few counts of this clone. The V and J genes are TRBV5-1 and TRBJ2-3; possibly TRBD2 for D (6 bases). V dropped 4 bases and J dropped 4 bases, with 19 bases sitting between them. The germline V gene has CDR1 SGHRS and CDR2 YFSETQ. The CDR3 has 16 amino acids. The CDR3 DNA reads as TGCGCCAGCAGCGCCGCCGGGCCTGGCGGGGCAGATACGCAGTATTTT. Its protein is CASSAAGPGGADTQYF.

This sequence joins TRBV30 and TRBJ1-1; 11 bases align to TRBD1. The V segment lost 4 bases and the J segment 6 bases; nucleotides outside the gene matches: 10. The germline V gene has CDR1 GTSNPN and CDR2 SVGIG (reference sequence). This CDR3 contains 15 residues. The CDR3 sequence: CAWTSRTGGNAEAFF. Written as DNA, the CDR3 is TGTGCCTGGACCTCTAGGACAGGGGGCAACGCTGAAGCTTTCTTT.

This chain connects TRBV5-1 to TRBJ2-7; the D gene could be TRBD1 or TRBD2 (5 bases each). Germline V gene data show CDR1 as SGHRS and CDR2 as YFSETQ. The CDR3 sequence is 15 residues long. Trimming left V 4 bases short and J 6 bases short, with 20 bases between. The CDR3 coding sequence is TGCGCCAGCAGCCATAGGAGGACCCAGGGAACCGAGCAGTACTTC. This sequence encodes CASSHRRTQGTEQYF.

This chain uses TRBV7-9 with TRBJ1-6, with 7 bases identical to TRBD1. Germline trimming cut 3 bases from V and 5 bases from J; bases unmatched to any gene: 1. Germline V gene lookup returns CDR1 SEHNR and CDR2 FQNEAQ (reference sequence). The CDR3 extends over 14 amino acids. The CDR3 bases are TGTGCCAGCAGCTTGGGGACAGATAATTCACCCCTCCACTTT. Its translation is CASSLGTDNSPLHF.

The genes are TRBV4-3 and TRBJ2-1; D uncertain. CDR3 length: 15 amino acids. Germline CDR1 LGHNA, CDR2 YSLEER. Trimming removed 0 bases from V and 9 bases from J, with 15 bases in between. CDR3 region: CASSQDPLVSLEQFF. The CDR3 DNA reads TGCGCCAGCAGCCAAGATCCCCTGGTTAGCCTTGAGCAGTTCTTC.

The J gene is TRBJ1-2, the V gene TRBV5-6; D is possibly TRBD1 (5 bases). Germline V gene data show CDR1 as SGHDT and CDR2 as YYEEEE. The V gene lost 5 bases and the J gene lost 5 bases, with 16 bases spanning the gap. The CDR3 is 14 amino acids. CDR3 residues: CASRGKGRGYGYTF. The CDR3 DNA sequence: TGTGCCAGCAGGGGAAAGGGGCGAGGTTATGGCTACACCTTC.

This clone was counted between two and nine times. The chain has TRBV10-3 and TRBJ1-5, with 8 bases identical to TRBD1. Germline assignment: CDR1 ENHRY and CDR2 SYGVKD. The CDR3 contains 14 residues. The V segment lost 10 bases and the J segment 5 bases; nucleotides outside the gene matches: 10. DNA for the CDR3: TGTGCCAGGACGTACCGGACAGGGCATCAGCCCCAGCATTTT. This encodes CARTYRTGHQPQHF.

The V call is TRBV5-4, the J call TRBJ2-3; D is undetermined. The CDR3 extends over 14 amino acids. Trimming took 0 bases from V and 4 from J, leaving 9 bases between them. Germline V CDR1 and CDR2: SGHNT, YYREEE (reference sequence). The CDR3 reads CASSLVSRADTQYF. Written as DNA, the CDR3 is TGTGCCAGCAGCTTGGTTAGTAGGGCAGATACGCAGTATTTT. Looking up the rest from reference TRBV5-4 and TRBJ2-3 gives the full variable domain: ETGVTQSPTHLIKTRGQQVTLRCSSQSGHNTVSWYQQALGQGPQFIFQYYREEENGRGNFPPRFSGLQFPNYSSELNVNALELDDSALYLCASSLVSRADTQYFGPGTRLTVL.

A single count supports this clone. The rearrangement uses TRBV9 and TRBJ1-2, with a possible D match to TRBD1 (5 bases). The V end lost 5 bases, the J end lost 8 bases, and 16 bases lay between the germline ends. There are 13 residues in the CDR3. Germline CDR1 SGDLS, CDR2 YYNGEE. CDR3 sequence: CASRGEGGTGYTF. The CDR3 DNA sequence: TGTGCCAGCAGAGGGGAGGGAGGAACCGGCTACACCTTC.

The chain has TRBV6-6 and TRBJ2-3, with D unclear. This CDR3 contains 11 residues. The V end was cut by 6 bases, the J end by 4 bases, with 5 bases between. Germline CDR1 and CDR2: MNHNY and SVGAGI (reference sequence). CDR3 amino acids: CASRRSDTQYF. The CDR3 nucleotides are TGTGCCAGCAGGAGATCAGATACGCAGTATTTT.

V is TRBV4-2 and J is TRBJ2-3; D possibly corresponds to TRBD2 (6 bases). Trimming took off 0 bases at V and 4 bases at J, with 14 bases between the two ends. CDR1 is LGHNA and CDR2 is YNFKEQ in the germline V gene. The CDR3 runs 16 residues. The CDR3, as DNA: TGTGCCAGCAGCCAAGAAAGGGGCGGAGGGGCAGATACGCAGTATTTT. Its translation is CASSQERGGGADTQYF.

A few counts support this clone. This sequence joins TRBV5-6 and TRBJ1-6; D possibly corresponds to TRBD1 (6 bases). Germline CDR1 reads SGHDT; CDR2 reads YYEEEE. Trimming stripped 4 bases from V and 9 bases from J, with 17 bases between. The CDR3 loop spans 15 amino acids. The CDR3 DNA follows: TGTGCCAGCAGCCCGAGGGCAGGGGCCAGTTCACCCCTCCACTTT. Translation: CASSPRAGASSPLHF.

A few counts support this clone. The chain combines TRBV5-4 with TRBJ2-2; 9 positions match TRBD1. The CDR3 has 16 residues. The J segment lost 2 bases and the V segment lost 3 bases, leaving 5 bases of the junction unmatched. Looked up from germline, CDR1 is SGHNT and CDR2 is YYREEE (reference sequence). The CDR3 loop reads CASSSGTGHNTGELFF. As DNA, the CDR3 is TGTGCCAGCAGCTCTGGGACAGGGCACAACACCGGGGAGCTGTTTTTT.

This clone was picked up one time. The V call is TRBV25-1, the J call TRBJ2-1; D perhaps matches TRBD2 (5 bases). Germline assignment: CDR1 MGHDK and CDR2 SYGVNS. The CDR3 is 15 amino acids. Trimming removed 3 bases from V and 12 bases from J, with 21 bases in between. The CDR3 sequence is CASSEDKRGIYGQFF. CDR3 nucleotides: TGTGCCAGCAGTGAGGATAAACGAGGGATTTATGGGCAGTTCTTC.

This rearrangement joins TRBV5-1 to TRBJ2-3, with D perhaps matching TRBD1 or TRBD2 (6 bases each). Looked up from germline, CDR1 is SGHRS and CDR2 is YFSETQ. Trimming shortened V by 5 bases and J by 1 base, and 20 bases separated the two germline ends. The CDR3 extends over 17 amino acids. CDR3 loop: CASRRVLTGGGTDTQYF. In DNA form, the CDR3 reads TGCGCCAGCAGGAGGGTCCTGACAGGAGGGGGCACAGATACGCAGTATTTT.

CDR3 nucleotides: TGTGCCAGCAGGGGGACGGGGGATCAGCCCCAGCATTTT. The encoded protein is CASRGTGDQPQHF. The rearrangement joins TRBV2 to TRBJ1-5, with D possibly matching TRBD1 (5 bases). Trimming left V 6 bases short and J 5 bases short, with 11 bases between. CDR3 length: 13 residues. CDR1 SNHLY and CDR2 FYNNEI come from the germline V gene.

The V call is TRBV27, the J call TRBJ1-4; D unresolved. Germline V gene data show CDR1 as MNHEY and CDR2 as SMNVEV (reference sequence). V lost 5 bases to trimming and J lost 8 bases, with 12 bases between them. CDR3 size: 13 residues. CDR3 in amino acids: CASSPRVREKLFF. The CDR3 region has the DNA TGTGCCAGCAGTCCGAGGGTCCGCGAAAAACTGTTTTTT.

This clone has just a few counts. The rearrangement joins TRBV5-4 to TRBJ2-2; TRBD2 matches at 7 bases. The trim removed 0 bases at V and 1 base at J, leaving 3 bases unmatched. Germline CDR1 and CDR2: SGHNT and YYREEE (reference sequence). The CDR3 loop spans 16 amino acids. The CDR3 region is CASSLAAGRNTGELFF. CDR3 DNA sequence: TGTGCCAGCAGCTTGGCAGCGGGGAGGAACACCGGGGAGCTGTTTTTT.

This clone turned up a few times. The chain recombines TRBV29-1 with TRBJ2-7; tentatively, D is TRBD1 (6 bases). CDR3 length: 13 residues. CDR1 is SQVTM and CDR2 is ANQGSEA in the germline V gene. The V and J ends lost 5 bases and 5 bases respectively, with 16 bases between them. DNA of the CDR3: TGCAGCGTTTTGGAACAGGGCCCCCACGAGCAGTACTTC. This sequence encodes CSVLEQGPHEQYF.

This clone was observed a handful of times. This CDR3 reads CASSLAWSSGGNNEQFF. The CDR3 nucleotides are TGTGCCAGCAGCTTAGCGTGGTCTAGCGGGGGAAACAATGAGCAGTTCTTC. The chain joins TRBV7-6 to TRBJ2-1, with 10 bases matching TRBD2. The germline V gene has CDR1 SGHVS and CDR2 FNYEAQ. Germline trimming cut 0 bases from V and 5 bases from J; bases unmatched to any gene: 7. CDR3 length: 17 residues.